A single sample is the source of the 29 T cell receptor beta chains below, sequenced in a study of a mutant IDH1 vaccine in newly diagnosed glioma. Assay: immunoSEQ multiplex PCR; the TCRdb copy retains only in-frame clones and omits some. The table has about 92,000 clones, under 90% seen once; the top ten hold 7% to 8%. Time point denoted: baseline, week 1 (first vaccination visit). Regarding treatment: pre-vaccination baseline after standard-of-care therapy. Sequences were derived from PBMCs, sampled from a glioma patient treated with radiotherapy, temozolomide or both. These receptors came from a woman aged 45 to 65 with glioma.

This chain links TRBV30 with TRBJ1-1; the match to TRBD1 covers 8 bases. Trimming cost V 2 bases and J 7 bases; bases outside gene matches: 6. CDR1 is GTSNPN, CDR2 SVGIG, per germline (reference sequence). This CDR3 spans 13 amino acids. CDR3 nucleotides: TGTGCCTGGAGTTTGACAGGGGTCGGTGAAGCTTTCTTT. Amino acids: CAWSLTGVGEAFF.

CDR3 nucleotides: TGTGCCAGCAGTGAATCTTGGGGTCTCCGCTACACCTTC. Its protein product is CASSESWGLRYTF. The chain uses TRBV2 and TRBJ1-2; D gene ambiguous. Germline values: CDR1 SNHLY, CDR2 FYNNEI. The V and J ends lost 2 bases and 9 bases respectively, with 13 bases between them. This CDR3 spans 13 amino acids. Full variable domain (remainder filled in from reference TRBV2 and TRBJ1-2): EPEVTQTPSHQVTQMGQEVILRCVPISNHLYFYWYRQILGQKVEFLVSFYNNEISEKSEIFDDQFSVERPDGSNFTLKIRSTKLEDSAMYFCASSESWGLRYTFGSGTRLTVV.

The chain couples TRBV5-1 to TRBJ2-7, with D maybe TRBD1 (6 bases). The CDR3 loop spans 14 amino acids. CDR1 and CDR2 from the germline V gene are SGHRS and YFSETQ. V was pared by 4 bases and J by 5 bases, with 16 bases between. The CDR3 protein is CASSRPDSTNEQYF. The CDR3 DNA follows: TGCGCCAGCAGCCGACCGGACAGTACCAACGAGCAGTACTTC.

This clone was observed once. The chain links TRBV6-1 to TRBJ2-7, with D possibly called TRBD1 or TRBD2 (5 bases each). The V gene lost 6 bases and the J gene lost 0 bases, with 15 bases spanning the gap. Looked up from germline, CDR1 is MNHNS and CDR2 is SASEGT. The CDR3 is 15 residues long. CDR3 residues: CASRMGDKGSYEQYF. CDR3 nucleotide sequence: TGTGCCAGCAGAATGGGGGATAAGGGCTCCTACGAGCAGTACTTC.

This clone was found once. This chain connects TRBV6-5 to TRBJ2-3; TRBD1 aligns across 8 bases. V gave up 5 bases and J gave up 3 bases; unmatched junction bases: 7. In germline, CDR1 is MNHEY, CDR2 SVGAGI. The CDR3 loop spans 15 amino acids. The CDR3 coding sequence is TGTGCCAGCAGTATACAGGGGGGACGGACAGATACGCAGTATTTT. It codes for CASSIQGGRTDTQYF.

The J gene is TRBJ2-7, the V gene TRBV9; TRBD2 aligns across 13 bases. CDR1 and CDR2 from the germline V gene are SGDLS and YYNGEE. The CDR3 has 16 amino acids. V was clipped by 3 bases and J by 4 bases; unmatched bases: 7. The CDR3 reads CASSGDGTSGDYEQYF. CDR3 DNA: TGTGCCAGCAGCGGAGATGGGACTAGCGGGGATTACGAGCAGTACTTC.

This clone occurred once. The chain uses TRBV5-6 and TRBJ2-1, with D perhaps matching TRBD2 (6 bases). CDR1 and CDR2 from the germline V gene are SGHDT and YYEEEE. The CDR3 contains 15 residues. V was shortened by 6 bases and J by 2 bases, with 15 bases between the two germline ends. The CDR3 reads CASTRRERAYNEQFF. CDR3 sequence (DNA): TGTGCCAGCACCCGGAGGGAGAGAGCCTACAATGAGCAGTTCTTC.

This clone occurred many times. At the DNA level, this CDR3 is encoded by other sequences in the same sample as well. This chain links TRBV5-1 with TRBJ2-3; D remains unclear. The V and J ends lost 3 bases and 0 bases respectively, with 5 bases between them. This CDR3 contains 13 residues. Germline V gene lookup returns CDR1 SGHRS and CDR2 YFSETQ. DNA for the CDR3: TGCGCCAGCAGCTCTGCTAGCACAGATACGCAGTATTTT. Its translation is CASSSASTDTQYF.

The chain is built from TRBV15 and TRBJ2-5; 9 bases fit TRBD2. J was trimmed by 1 base and V by 10 bases; bases with no gene match: 13. Germline CDR1 reads LNHNV; CDR2 reads YYDKDF (reference sequence). The CDR3 sequence is 16 residues long. The chain's CDR3 is CAILPSGLAVQETQYF. In DNA, the CDR3 is TGTGCCATTCTGCCCTCGGGACTAGCAGTCCAAGAGACCCAGTACTTC. Full variable domain (rest looked up from reference TRBV15 and TRBJ2-5): DAMVIQNPRYQVTQFGKPVTLSCSQTLNHNVMYWYQQKSSQAPKLLFHYYDKDFNNEADTPDNFQSRRPNTSFCFLDIRSPGLGDTAMYLCAILPSGLAVQETQYFGPGTRLLVL.

This chain joins TRBV5-1 and TRBJ1-5; D gene unclear. Trimming left V 0 bases short and J 4 bases short, with 11 bases between. From germline, CDR1 is SGHRS and CDR2 YFSETQ. This CDR3 comprises 15 residues. CDR3 loop: CASSLGSSGNQPQHF. CDR3 sequence (DNA): TGCGCCAGCAGCTTGGGAAGCAGTGGGAATCAGCCCCAGCATTTT. Drawing the rest from reference TRBV5-1 and TRBJ1-5, the complete variable domain is KAGVTQTPRYLIKTRGQQVTLSCSPISGHRSVSWYQQTPGQGLQFLFEYFSETQRNKGNFPGRFSGRQFSNSRSEMNVSTLELGDSALYLCASSLGSSGNQPQHFGDGTRLSIL.

The V and J genes are TRBV2 and TRBJ2-5; TRBD1 or TRBD2 may be the D gene (6 bases each). The CDR3 spans 14 residues. Germline lookup yields CDR1 SNHLY and CDR2 FYNNEI. V dropped 11 bases and J dropped 5 bases, with 21 bases sitting between them. CDR3 region: CAGKIRGAGETQYF. DNA for the CDR3: TGTGCCGGAAAGATAAGGGGGGCAGGGGAGACCCAGTACTTC.

The rearrangement joins TRBV28 to TRBJ2-1, with 8 positions matching TRBD2. V dropped 1 base and J dropped 0; count of bases not matched to a gene: 5. The length of the CDR3 is 17 residues. Germline V CDR1 and CDR2: MDHEN, SYDVKM. CDR3 region: CASSLSTGTSSYNEQFF. The CDR3 DNA reads TGTGCCAGCAGTTTATCCACTGGGACTAGCTCCTACAATGAGCAGTTCTTC.

This rearrangement joins TRBV5-6 to TRBJ2-5; 8 nucleotides align to TRBD2. The J segment lost 2 bases and the V segment lost 4 bases, leaving 4 bases of the junction unmatched. The germline gives CDR1 SGHDT, CDR2 YYEEEE. CDR3 length: 14 residues. CDR3 in amino acids: CASSRSGEQETQYF. The DNA for the CDR3 is TGTGCCAGCAGCCGTAGCGGGGAACAAGAGACCCAGTACTTC.

The chain has TRBV29-1 and TRBJ2-2; no firm D call. Trimming removed 2 bases from V and 1 base from J, with 5 bases in between. This CDR3 has 13 amino acids. Germline V gene lookup returns CDR1 SQVTM and CDR2 ANQGSEA. The CDR3 DNA follows: TGCAGCGTTGAACCTGGGAACACCGGGGAGCTGTTTTTT. It translates to CSVEPGNTGELFF.

This clone was counted a few times. The V call is TRBV5-4, the J call TRBJ1-1, with D uncertain. The CDR3 totals 15 residues. Germline assignment: CDR1 SGHNT and CDR2 YYREEE (reference sequence). Deletions cut 0 bases from V and 0 bases from J, with 9 bases between. The DNA of the CDR3 is TGTGCCAGCAGCTTGGCGGCAGAAATGAACACTGAAGCTTTCTTT. The encoded protein is CASSLAAEMNTEAFF.

The chain employs TRBV30 and TRBJ1-2, with a possible D match to TRBD1 (5 bases). Germline V gene sequence: CDR1 GTSNPN, CDR2 SVGIG (reference sequence). This CDR3 spans 13 amino acids. Trimming removed 0 bases from V and 6 bases from J, with 11 bases in between. Here the CDR3 reads CAWSVRRGDGYTF. The CDR3 DNA is TGTGCCTGGAGTGTACGGAGGGGCGATGGCTACACCTTC.

This clone was observed a handful of times. The CDR3 spells CASSQIREQFF. The CDR3 DNA reads TGTGCCAGCAGCCAAATCCGTGAGCAGTTCTTC. The gene calls are TRBV14 and TRBJ2-1; D is unclear. The CDR3 consists of 11 residues. Trimming took 2 bases from V and 9 from J, leaving 5 bases between them. Looked up from germline, CDR1 is SGHDN and CDR2 is FVKESK. The full variable domain, completed using reference TRBV14 and TRBJ2-1, is EAGVTQFPSHSVIEKGQTVTLRCDPISGHDNLYWYRRVMGKEIKFLLHFVKESKQDESGMPNNRFLAERTGGTYSTLKVQPAELEDSGVYFCASSQIREQFFGPGTRLTVL.

The chain links TRBV19 to TRBJ2-3, with 7 bases fitting TRBD2. Germline CDR1 and CDR2: LNHDA and SQIVND (reference sequence). J gave up 1 base and V 4 bases, and 5 bases lay outside the gene matches. The CDR3 sequence is 15 residues long. Here the CDR3 DNA reads TGTGCCAGTAGTAAGGGACTACTTCGCACAGATACGCAGTATTTT. It yields the protein CASSKGLLRTDTQYF.

The chain recombines TRBV2 with TRBJ1-6, with D perhaps matching TRBD1 (6 bases). Looked up from germline, CDR1 is SNHLY and CDR2 is FYNNEI. The CDR3 length is 12 residues. V was clipped by 8 bases and J by 7 bases, with 9 bases between them. The CDR3 DNA reads as TGTGCCAGCTCGACAGGCAATTCACCCCTCCACTTT. Its protein product is CASSTGNSPLHF.

This clone was detected a few times. This rearrangement joins TRBV7-9 to TRBJ1-5; no reliable D call. CDR1 is SEHNR, CDR2 FQNEAQ, per germline (reference sequence). The CDR3 has 12 residues. Trimming cost V 4 bases and J 5 bases, with 6 bases left between them. As DNA, the CDR3 is TGTGCCAGCAGCTCGTGGGATCAGCCCCAGCATTTT. Translation gives CASSSWDQPQHF.

The rearrangement joins TRBV4-3 to TRBJ1-3; a weak D match, TRBD1 (6 bases). The CDR3 is 16 amino acids. Between the trimmed V and J ends, which lost 0 bases and 8 bases, there was a span of 17 bases. Germline values: CDR1 LGHNA, CDR2 YSLEER. DNA of the CDR3: TGCGCCAGCAGCCAAGATTTAGGCAGGGGTTATGACACCATATATTTT. Amino acid sequence: CASSQDLGRGYDTIYF.

The rearrangement links TRBV9 to TRBJ1-4; D unresolved. V lost 4 bases and J 0 bases, leaving 7 bases between the germline ends. The CDR3 contains 14 residues. In germline, CDR1 is SGDLS, CDR2 YYNGEE. The CDR3 nucleotides read TGTGCCAGCAGCACCACAGCAACTAATGAAAAACTGTTTTTT. This codes for CASSTTATNEKLFF.

The chain couples TRBV7-8 to TRBJ1-2; tentatively, D is TRBD1 (6 bases). The CDR3 totals 12 residues. CDR1 SGHVS and CDR2 FQNEAQ come from the germline V gene. The V and J ends lost 1 base and 7 bases respectively, with 7 bases between them. The CDR3 coding sequence is TGTGCCAGCAGCTTAGAAGGGGGTGGCTACACCTTC. This encodes CASSLEGGGYTF.

The V and J genes are TRBV10-3 and TRBJ1-1; 9 nucleotides align to TRBD1. J was trimmed by 1 base and V by 8 bases; bases with no gene match: 8. CDR1 and CDR2 (germline): ENHRY, SYGVKD. The CDR3 runs to 15 residues. The CDR3 sequence: CAIGTDRGKNTEAFF. The DNA for the CDR3 is TGTGCCATCGGGACTGACAGGGGGAAGAACACTGAAGCTTTCTTT.

This clone turned up a few times. The chain links TRBV5-1 to TRBJ1-6, with no clear D. Germline assignment: CDR1 SGHRS and CDR2 YFSETQ. The CDR3 contains 12 residues. Trimming shortened V by 0 bases and J by 7 bases, and 2 bases separated the two germline ends. The CDR3, as DNA: TGCGCCAGCAGCTTGGAGAATTCACCCCTCCACTTT. Its protein is CASSLENSPLHF. The full variable domain, its missing parts supplied by reference TRBV5-1 and TRBJ1-6, is KAGVTQTPRYLIKTRGQQVTLSCSPISGHRSVSWYQQTPGQGLQFLFEYFSETQRNKGNFPGRFSGRQFSNSRSEMNVSTLELGDSALYLCASSLENSPLHFGNGTRLTVT.

This rearrangement joins TRBV7-8 to TRBJ1-5; D call uncertain. This CDR3 is 14 amino acids long. Trimming pared 5 bases from V and 6 bases from J, leaving 14 bases between. Germline-derived CDR1 and CDR2 are SGHVS and FQNEAQ. CDR3 residues: CASSRMPTRQPQHF. Written as DNA, the CDR3 is TGTGCCAGCAGCAGAATGCCCACTCGTCAGCCCCAGCATTTT.

The chain employs TRBV5-6 and TRBJ2-1; D is perhaps TRBD1 (6 bases). Per the germline V gene, CDR1 is SGHDT and CDR2 is YYEEEE. V dropped 3 bases and J dropped 7 bases, with 20 bases sitting between them. The CDR3 totals 16 residues. The CDR3 coding sequence is TGTGCCAGCAGCTACCTCCCGGGACAACTGGGGAATGAGCAGTTCTTC. Amino acid sequence: CASSYLPGQLGNEQFF.

This rearrangement joins TRBV4-1 to TRBJ1-4; tentative D call: TRBD1 (5 bases). Germline lookup yields CDR1 MGHRA and CDR2 YSYEKL. This CDR3 contains 16 residues. V gave up 0 bases and J gave up 8 bases, with 16 bases separating them. The CDR3 reads CASSQDPGTTVEKLFF. The CDR3 bases are TGCGCCAGCAGCCAAGACCCCGGGACTACTGTGGAAAAACTGTTTTTT.

The chain joins TRBV5-1 to TRBJ2-2, with TRBD2 matching 7 bases. The CDR3 loop spans 16 amino acids. Germline V lookup: CDR1 SGHRS, CDR2 YFSETQ. Unmatched junction bases numbered 6, after V lost 4 bases and J lost 0 bases. This CDR3 is CASSDRRGANTGELFF. DNA of the CDR3: TGCGCCAGCAGCGACCGCCGGGGGGCGAACACCGGGGAGCTGTTTTTT.